The 17 T cell receptor beta chains below come from one sample, sequenced in a study of blood T cell repertoires in COVID-19. Some clones are missing from TCRdb's copy, which holds only in-frame ones; the method was immunoSEQ multiplex PCR. The sample has about 75,000 clones, over 80% seen once; the top ten hold 5% to 7.5%. Sequenced sample: peripheral blood. Receptors originate from a woman in her 50s with acute or convalescent COVID-19.

The V call is TRBV19, the J call TRBJ2-1; 10 bases are a match to TRBD1. The CDR3 spans 13 residues. The germline CDR1 and CDR2 sequences are LNHDA and SQIVND (reference sequence). The junction had 7 bases not matched to a gene; V was cut back by 10 bases and J by 7 bases. In nucleotides, the CDR3 is TGTGCCACTAGGACAGGGGGGCAGAATGAGCAGTTCTTC. Translating gives CATRTGGQNEQFF.

V gene TRBV2 combines with J gene TRBJ2-5; D not certain. V was pared by 4 bases and J by 2 bases, with 8 bases between. The CDR3 covers 13 residues. Germline V lookup: CDR1 SNHLY, CDR2 FYNNEI. The DNA of the CDR3 is TGTGCCAGCAGTGTTAACAGTCAAGAGACCCAGTACTTC. Protein sequence: CASSVNSQETQYF.

This chain connects TRBV6-1 to TRBJ2-1; D is possibly TRBD1 (5 bases). V was clipped by 4 bases and J by 9 bases, with 22 bases between them. The CDR3 extends over 16 amino acids. Germline V gene sequence: CDR1 MNHNS, CDR2 SASEGT. Here the CDR3 DNA reads TGTGCCAGCAGTGGCCGACAGAGTACGGGTGAAGGTGAGCAGTTCTTC. Amino acid sequence: CASSGRQSTGEGEQFF.

This clone appeared once. This chain links TRBV10-3 with TRBJ2-2; the D gene is possibly TRBD2 (6 bases). The CDR3 runs to 16 residues. Trimming removed 3 bases at V and 6 bases at J, with 17 bases between. Germline V gives CDR1 ENHRY, CDR2 SYGVKD. The DNA of the CDR3 is TGTGCCATCAGTGAATTCGGCTACAGGAGGGCCGGGGAGCTGTTTTTT. Residues: CAISEFGYRRAGELFF.

The chain uses TRBV6-5 and TRBJ1-4; possibly TRBD1 for D (5 bases). The CDR3 runs 14 residues. V shed 10 bases and J shed 7 bases, with 19 bases lying between them. The germline V gene has CDR1 MNHEY and CDR2 SVGAGI. CDR3 sequence: CATQSGEAGEKLFF. The CDR3 coding sequence is TGTGCCACCCAATCGGGGGAGGCAGGTGAAAAACTGTTTTTT.

The chain couples TRBV12-3 or TRBV12-4 to TRBJ1-1; no clear D gene. The germline V and J ends were trimmed by 5 bases and 1 base, with 8 bases remaining between them. CDR3 size: 13 residues. The CDR3, as DNA: TGTGCCAGCAGTCCCGCGGGGAACACTGAAGCTTTCTTT. Translation: CASSPAGNTEAFF.

This clone was seen more than once but under ten times. The rearrangement joins TRBV2 to TRBJ1-5; the D gene is possibly TRBD1 (6 bases). This CDR3 has 14 amino acids. The germline V gene encodes CDR1 SNHLY and CDR2 FYNNEI. Trimming pared 6 bases from V and 2 bases from J, leaving 11 bases between. This CDR3 reads CASRDRIGNQPQHF. The CDR3, as DNA: TGTGCCAGCAGAGACAGGATTGGCAATCAGCCCCAGCATTTT.

The chain recombines TRBV5-6 with TRBJ2-1, with D perhaps matching TRBD1 (5 bases). This CDR3 has 14 residues. Germline assignment: CDR1 SGHDT and CDR2 YYEEEE. Trimming pared 0 bases from V and 8 bases from J, leaving 12 bases between. The CDR3 loop reads CASSLATWGDEQFF. The CDR3 DNA follows: TGTGCCAGCAGCTTGGCCACCTGGGGCGATGAGCAGTTCTTC. Looking up the rest from reference TRBV5-6 and TRBJ2-1 gives the full variable domain: DAGVTQSPTHLIKTRGQQVTLRCSPKSGHDTVSWYQQALGQGPQFIFQYYEEEERQRGNFPDRFSGHQFPNYSSELNVNALLLGDSALYLCASSLATWGDEQFFGPGTRLTVL.

This chain links TRBV5-4 with TRBJ2-1, with 9 bases that match TRBD1. In germline, CDR1 is SGHNT, CDR2 YYREEE (reference sequence). The CDR3 runs to 16 residues. Trimming cost V 3 bases and J 0 bases; bases outside gene matches: 4. CDR3 in amino acids: CASSSGQGSSYNEQFF. The CDR3 DNA is TGTGCCAGCAGCTCCGGACAGGGGAGCTCCTACAATGAGCAGTTCTTC.

This clone was seen just once. This rearrangement joins TRBV18 to TRBJ2-7, with a possible D match to TRBD2 (6 bases). CDR3 length: 12 residues. V lost 6 bases and J 3 bases, leaving 9 bases between the germline ends. Germline lookup yields CDR1 KGHSH and CDR2 LQKENI. The CDR3, as DNA: TGTGCCAGCTCCTCGGGACTCTACGAGCAGTACTTC. As protein: CASSSGLYEQYF.

The CDR3: CSASSGSGNTIYF. For the CDR3, the DNA is TGCAGTGCTAGTTCAGGGTCTGGAAACACCATATATTTT. The chain uses TRBV20-1 and TRBJ1-3, with D perhaps matching TRBD1 (5 bases). CDR3 length: 13 amino acids. The V and J ends lost 3 bases and 1 base respectively, with 7 bases between them. Germline V gene data show CDR1 as DFQATT and CDR2 as SNEGSKA (reference sequence).

This clone was found once. The junction departs from germline at one end; a sequencing error may be responsible. The rearrangement links TRBV5-1 to TRBJ1-1; 7 bases match TRBD1. Germline CDR1 SGHRS, CDR2 YFSETQ. This CDR3 is built from 14 residues. Here the CDR3 reads CASSLMLGGTEAFF. For the CDR3, the DNA is TGCGCCAGCAGCTTGATGTTAGGGGGCACTGAGGCTTTCTTT.

The chain is built from TRBV5-6 and TRBJ1-2; D unresolved. V was trimmed by 4 bases and J by 5 bases, leaving 9 bases between them. The CDR3 covers 12 residues. The germline V gene has CDR1 SGHDT and CDR2 YYEEEE. The CDR3 coding sequence is TGTGCCAGCAGCCTAGAATCGTATGGCTACACCTTC. Protein product: CASSLESYGYTF.

The chain recombines TRBV4-1 with TRBJ2-7; 13 nucleotides match TRBD2. Germline lookup yields CDR1 MGHRA and CDR2 YSYEKL. This CDR3 region has 16 residues. Trimming took 6 bases from V and 7 from J; bases not matched to a gene: 12. The CDR3 spells CASSHLGLAGEGEQYF. DNA for the CDR3: TGCGCCAGCAGTCACCTCGGACTAGCGGGAGAAGGGGAGCAGTACTTC.

The gene calls are TRBV6-5 and TRBJ2-7; a possible D gene is TRBD2 (5 bases). The CDR3 runs 13 residues. The germline CDR1 and CDR2 sequences are MNHEY and SVGAGI. V was shortened by 8 bases and J by 6 bases, with 17 bases between the two germline ends. The DNA of the CDR3 is TGTGCCAGCGGGAGCTCTGAGTCGTCCGAGCAGTACTTC. The encoded protein is CASGSSESSEQYF.

The V and J genes are TRBV9 and TRBJ2-3; 8 bases line up with TRBD2. V shed 0 bases and J 6 bases; nucleotides not matched to a gene: 9. Per the germline V gene, CDR1 is SGDLS and CDR2 is YYNGEE. This CDR3 has 16 amino acids. The CDR3 DNA follows: TGTGCCAGCAGCGTAGCATCGGGGGGGACGGGCGATACGCAGTATTTT. This encodes CASSVASGGTGDTQYF.

The genes are TRBV5-1 and TRBJ2-7; maybe TRBD2 (6 bases). V lost 4 bases to trimming and J lost 1 base, with 9 bases between them. CDR3 length: 13 amino acids. Looked up from germline, CDR1 is SGHRS and CDR2 is YFSETQ. This chain's CDR3 is CASSPGGSYEQYF. CDR3 in DNA: TGCGCCAGCAGCCCCGGGGGTTCCTACGAGCAGTACTTC.